These 26 T cell receptor beta chains came from one sample sequenced in a study of Graves' ophthalmopathy and Graves' hyperthyroidism. The authors amplified TCR beta CDR3 regions from RNA transcripts. A first-round RT-PCR used HTBI primers, followed by a second-round multiplex PCR. TCRdb passed the multiplex PCR reads through MiXCR, listing each CDR3 protein once. The top ten hold around 3.3% of the sample, which has 660,000 or so distinct CDR3 sequences, about two fifths seen once. Material for sequencing was peripheral blood. These TCRs come from an adult man with Graves' ophthalmopathy.

This clonotype was detected only a few times. The chain uses TRBV6-5 and TRBJ1-1; D not resolved. Germline loops: CDR1 MNHEY, CDR2 SVGAGI. This CDR3 is built from 16 residues. V gave up 4 bases and J gave up 4 bases, with 19 bases separating them. The CDR3 loop reads CASSLRSGLGFTEAFF. For the CDR3, the DNA is TGTGCCAGCAGTTTACGGTCGGGCCTTGGGTTCACTGAAGCTTTCTTT.

A note on this clonotype: Just one base apart from a much larger clone, this may be a read error. This CDR3 is missing its conserved last phenylalanine or tryptophan, likely due to a read error. The chain joins TRBV4-2 to TRBJ2-2; TRBD1 matches at 7 bases. The CDR3 loop spans 16 amino acids. Per germline, CDR1 LGHNA and CDR2 YNFKEQ. With 5 bases clipped from V and 5 bases from J, the junction kept 11 bases outside the gene matches. The CDR3 here is CASSFGTGDWTGELFL. For the CDR3, the DNA is TGTGCCAGCAGCTTTGGAACAGGGGATTGGACCGGGGAGCTGTTTCTT.

This chain links TRBV24-1 with TRBJ2-2; TRBD1 aligns across 9 bases. The CDR3 runs to 16 residues. V was clipped by 10 bases and J by 5 bases; unmatched bases: 13. CDR1 is KGHDR, CDR2 SFDVKD, per germline. CDR3 region: CATAGTGLLGTGELFF. The CDR3 nucleotides read TGTGCCACGGCCGGGACAGGGCTACTTGGGACCGGGGAGCTGTTTTTT.

This clonotype was seen a handful of times. The rearrangement uses TRBV12-3 or TRBV12-4 and TRBJ1-2, with D tentatively TRBD1 (6 bases). The CDR3 spans 14 residues. V lost 7 bases and J 2 bases, leaving 14 bases between the germline ends. The CDR3 sequence is CASKAGQPNYGYTF. The CDR3 region has the DNA TGTGCCAGCAAAGCCGGACAGCCGAACTATGGCTACACCTTC.

In this sample, this clonotype turned up many times. The V gene is TRBV24-1, the J gene TRBJ1-2; D unclear. Germline CDR1 KGHDR, CDR2 SFDVKD. The CDR3 length is 13 residues. The germline V and J ends were trimmed by 7 bases and 0 bases, with 8 bases remaining between them. CDR3 in amino acids: CATSQETNYGYTF. DNA of the CDR3: TGTGCCACCAGCCAGGAGACTAACTATGGCTACACCTTC.

The J gene is TRBJ2-2, the V gene TRBV6-6; D unresolved. Trimming took off 2 bases at V and 4 bases at J, with 8 bases between the two ends. The CDR3 runs 14 residues. The germline gives CDR1 MNHNY, CDR2 SVGAGI (reference sequence). The CDR3 region has the DNA TGTGCCAGCAGTTACCTGTCAGGCACCGGGGAGCTGTTTTTT. Translated: CASSYLSGTGELFF.

The chain links TRBV11-2 to TRBJ2-7, with D perhaps TRBD2 (5 bases). The V end was cut by 4 bases, the J end by 3 bases, with 16 bases between. The CDR3 has 15 residues. Per the germline V gene, CDR1 is SGHAT and CDR2 is FQNNGV. The CDR3 reads CASSSSVPGIYEQYF. Written as DNA, the CDR3 is TGTGCCAGCAGCTCCAGCGTGCCGGGGATCTACGAGCAGTACTTC.

V is TRBV7-9 and J is TRBJ1-2; D not certain. Looked up from germline, CDR1 is SEHNR and CDR2 is FQNEAQ (reference sequence). The ends were cut back, 5 bases at V and 7 bases at J, with 11 bases in the middle. The CDR3 is made up of 12 amino acids. CDR3 coding DNA: TGTGCCAGCAGCCCGGGTGGCTCTGGCTACACCTTC. Protein product: CASSPGGSGYTF.

This clonotype was detected only a few times. The CDR3 DNA sequence: TGTGCCTGCCTCGAATCCATGAACACTGAAGCTTTCTTT. Translated: CACLESMNTEAFF. The rearrangement links TRBV30 to TRBJ1-1, with unresolved D. Germline values: CDR1 GTSNPN, CDR2 SVGIG (reference sequence). The CDR3 runs to 13 residues. Trimming stripped 6 bases from V and 0 bases from J, with 11 bases between.

The rearrangement joins TRBV12-3 or TRBV12-4 to TRBJ1-2, with 7 bases lining up with TRBD1. The CDR3 runs 15 residues. V dropped 6 bases and J dropped 8; count of bases not matched to a gene: 15. CDR3 bases: TGTGCCAGCAGCCAAGTGGAGACAGGGTGGTTGGGCTACACCTTC. This sequence encodes CASSQVETGWLGYTF.

On this clonotype itself: The junction and the germline gene differ at one end; a read error may be behind it. This chain joins TRBV14 and TRBJ1-2, with 9 bases matching TRBD1. The CDR3 contains 13 residues. CDR1 is SGHDN, CDR2 FVKESK, per germline. As DNA, the CDR3 is TGTGCCGGCAGCCCTTCGGGACAGGGTGGCTACACCTTC. Translation gives CAGSPSGQGGYTF.

This clonotype was found a few times. This could be a read error, since a much larger clone is one nucleotide away. The rearrangement joins TRBV7-9 to TRBJ1-1; possible D gene TRBD1, 6 bases. Per germline, CDR1 SEHNR and CDR2 FQNEAQ (reference sequence). V was pared by 8 bases and J by 1 base, with 23 bases between. The CDR3 covers 17 residues. The CDR3 here is CASAHPRDKNGNTEAFF. Here the CDR3 DNA reads TGTGCCAGCGCCCACCCCCGGGACAAAAACGGGAACACTGAAGCTTTCTTT.

This clonotype has only a few counts. The CDR3 spells CASSEPQGLEKLFF. The CDR3 DNA reads TGTGCCAGCAGTGAACCCCAGGGTTTAGAAAAACTGTTTTTT. V is TRBV6-1 and J is TRBJ1-4; TRBD1 is a possible D gene (5 bases). Germline CDR1 and CDR2: MNHNS and SASEGT. V was shortened by 2 bases and J by 8 bases, with 12 bases between the two germline ends. This CDR3 spans 14 amino acids.

The rearrangement joins TRBV7-3 to TRBJ2-6; D not certain. Germline V gene sequence: CDR1 SGHTA, CDR2 FQGTGA. CDR3 size: 16 residues. Trimming shortened V by 5 bases and J by 0 bases, and 11 bases separated the two germline ends. The CDR3 nucleotides read TGTGCCAGCAGCCTGCCCCTCCTCTCTGGGGCCAACGTCCTGACTTTC. Its protein product is CASSLPLLSGANVLTF.

As concerns this clonotype: Just one base apart from a much larger clone, this may be a read error. The genes are TRBV19 and TRBJ1-2; TRBD1 matches 7 bases. This CDR3 is 13 amino acids long. Germline V gives CDR1 LNHDA, CDR2 SQIVND (reference sequence). The CDR3 DNA sequence: TGTGCCGGTAGTTTGGAGGGGGCGAATCGCTACACCTTC. This sequence encodes CAGSLEGANRYTF.

This clonotype was recorded at least ten times. The chain recombines TRBV7-6 with TRBJ2-7; D is possibly TRBD2 (6 bases). CDR1 and CDR2 from the germline V gene are SGHVS and FNYEAQ. V lost 0 bases, J lost 7 bases, and 13 bases lay in between. The CDR3 is 14 residues long. CDR3 region: CASSLARQAGEQYF. CDR3 nucleotide sequence: TGTGCCAGCAGCTTAGCCCGGCAGGCGGGAGAGCAGTACTTC. Full variable domain (outside the CDR3, taken from reference TRBV7-6 and TRBJ2-7): GAGVSQSPRYKVTKRGQDVALRCDPISGHVSLYWYRQALGQGPEFLTYFNYEAQQDKSGLPNDRFSAERPEGSISTLTIQRTEQRDSAMYRCASSLARQAGEQYFGPGTRLTVT.

This clonotype was seen ten or more times. V and J are TRBV6-6 and TRBJ1-3; D is uncertain. The CDR3 loop spans 15 amino acids. Germline CDR1 is MNHNY and CDR2 is SVGAGI (reference sequence). V dropped 8 bases and J dropped 0 bases, with 14 bases sitting between them. CDR3 loop: CASHWEEDSGNTIYF. DNA for the CDR3: TGTGCCAGCCACTGGGAGGAGGACTCTGGAAACACCATATATTTT.

This chain connects TRBV4-2 to TRBJ1-5; 8 bases map to TRBD1. V trimming: 0 bases; J trimming: 7 bases; junction bases outside the gene matches: 8. The CDR3 spans 16 residues. Germline V lookup: CDR1 LGHNA, CDR2 YNFKEQ. The CDR3 DNA is TGTGCCAGCAGCCAAGACGGGCCAGGGGGCAGCCAGCCCCAGCATTTT. Translation gives CASSQDGPGGSQPQHF.

The rearrangement links TRBV10-3 to TRBJ2-6; D unclear. The CDR3 totals 13 residues. Trimming took off 2 bases at V and 4 bases at J, with 3 bases between the two ends. Looked up from germline, CDR1 is ENHRY and CDR2 is SYGVKD. The CDR3 is CAISEVGANVLTF. The CDR3 DNA reads TGTGCCATCAGTGAGGTGGGGGCCAACGTCCTGACTTTC.

Turning to this clonotype: A much bigger clone sits one base away, suggesting this may be a read error. The rearrangement uses TRBV11-2 and TRBJ2-7; D is possibly TRBD2 (6 bases). The CDR3 has 12 residues. CDR1 and CDR2 (germline): SGHAT, FQNNGV. The CDR3 bases are TGTGCCAACAGCTTAGACCGGACTACCCAGTACTTC. Translation gives CANSLDRTTQYF.

This clonotype has a count of ten or more. The chain combines TRBV9 with TRBJ1-2; D is uncertain. Germline V gives CDR1 SGDLS, CDR2 YYNGEE. V was trimmed by 0 bases and J by 9 bases, leaving 15 bases between them. This CDR3 has 14 amino acids. CDR3 amino acids: CASSVGEGAFSYTF. CDR3 DNA sequence: TGTGCCAGCAGCGTAGGGGAGGGCGCGTTTAGCTACACCTTC.

With regard to this clonotype: A read error may produce the germline difference seen at one junction end. The chain links TRBV9 to TRBJ2-5; TRBD1 is a possible D gene (5 bases). This CDR3 has 15 amino acids. Germline CDR1 reads SGDLS; CDR2 reads YYNGEE. In DNA, the CDR3 is TGCGCCAGCAGCTTTAGTGGGGCCTTCCAAGAGACCCAGCACTTC. Residues: CASSFSGAFQETQHF.

Comment on this clonotype: A read error may explain this, as a much larger clone is one base away. The V gene is TRBV25-1, the J gene TRBJ2-7, with 10 bases matching TRBD1. This CDR3 has 14 residues. Trimming at V came to 6 bases and at J to 5 bases, leaving 7 bases not matched to a gene. CDR1 and CDR2 from the germline V gene are MGHDK and SYGVNS. The CDR3 bases are TGTGCCAGCAGCGAGACAGGGGGCGCAAACGAGCAGTACTTC. Protein sequence: CASSETGGANEQYF.

This clonotype was recorded at least ten times. This rearrangement joins TRBV29-1 to TRBJ1-2; no definite D call. V dropped 2 bases and J dropped 3 bases, with 13 bases sitting between them. Germline assignment: CDR1 SQVTM and CDR2 ANQGSEA. The CDR3 spans 14 residues. In DNA form, the CDR3 reads TGCAGCGTTGAATGGACCGGGCCAGACTATGGCTACACCTTC. Translation: CSVEWTGPDYGYTF.

The chain employs TRBV29-1 and TRBJ2-5; 9 bases align to TRBD2. The tail of the sequence fits TRBJ2-1 better, so the J call may be wrong. The germline V gene has CDR1 SQVTM and CDR2 ANQGSEA. The CDR3 totals 15 residues. The CDR3 nucleotides read TGCAGCGTTGATGTACAAGGGCTAGCGGGGAATGAGCAGTTCTTC. It is translated as CSVDVQGLAGNEQFF.

This clonotype was observed many times. The chain recombines TRBV19 with TRBJ2-5; TRBD1 is a possible D gene (5 bases). The CDR3 spans 13 residues. CDR1 LNHDA and CDR2 SQIVND come from the germline V gene (reference sequence). V lost 9 bases and J lost 5, with 16 bases in between. The CDR3 nucleotides are TGTGCCAGCCAGGGTACGGGTTGGGAGACCCAGTACTTC. The encoded protein is CASQGTGWETQYF.